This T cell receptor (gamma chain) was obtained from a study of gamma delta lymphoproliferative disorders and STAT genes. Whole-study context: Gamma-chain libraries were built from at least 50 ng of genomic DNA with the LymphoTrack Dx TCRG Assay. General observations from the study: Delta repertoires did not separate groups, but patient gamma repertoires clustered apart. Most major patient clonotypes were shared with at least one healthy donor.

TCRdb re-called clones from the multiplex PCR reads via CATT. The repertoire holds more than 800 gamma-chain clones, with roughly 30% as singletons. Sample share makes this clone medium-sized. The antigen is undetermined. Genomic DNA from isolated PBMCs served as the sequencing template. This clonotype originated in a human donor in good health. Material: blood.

The CDR3 loop reads CATWDRREIVYYKKLF. The CDR3 DNA reads as TGTGCCACCTGGGACAGGCGGGAGATAGTTTATTATAAGAAACTCTTT. The rearrangement uses TRGV3 and TRGJ1 or TRGJ2. TCRdb gives no J gene; it was assigned here by matching the DNA to germline. This CDR3 has 16 residues. Germline V gene data show CDR1 as VTNTFY and CDR2 as YDVSTARD (reference sequence). Losses at the gene ends were 0 bases for V and 3 bases for J; bases not matched to a gene: 11.